This T cell receptor (beta chain) was documented in a study of blood T cell repertoires in COVID-19. CDR3 size: 13 residues. The germline V gene encodes CDR1 LNHDA and CDR2 SQIVND (reference sequence). With 7 bases clipped from V and 7 bases from J, the junction kept 2 bases outside the gene matches. Here immunoSEQ multiplex PCR was the method, and the copy in TCRdb shows in-frame clones only, minus some. Of tens of thousands of clones listed, 80% to 90% are singletons. This sequence was found in a human donor in a cohort sampled during active COVID-19. The chain carries TRBV19 and TRBJ1-6, with TRBD1 matching over 9 bases. The sequencing input was peripheral blood. As DNA, the CDR3 is TGTGCCAGTAAGGGGACAGGGAATTCACCCCTCCACTTT. Translated, it gives CASKGTGNSPLHF. The whole variable domain, filled in from reference TRBV19 and TRBJ1-6, reads DGGITQSPKYLFRKEGQNVTLSCEQNLNHDAMYWYRQDPGQGLRLIYYSQIVNDFQKGDIAEGYSVSREKKESFPLTVTSAQKNPTAFYLCASKGTGNSPLHFGNGTRLTVT.